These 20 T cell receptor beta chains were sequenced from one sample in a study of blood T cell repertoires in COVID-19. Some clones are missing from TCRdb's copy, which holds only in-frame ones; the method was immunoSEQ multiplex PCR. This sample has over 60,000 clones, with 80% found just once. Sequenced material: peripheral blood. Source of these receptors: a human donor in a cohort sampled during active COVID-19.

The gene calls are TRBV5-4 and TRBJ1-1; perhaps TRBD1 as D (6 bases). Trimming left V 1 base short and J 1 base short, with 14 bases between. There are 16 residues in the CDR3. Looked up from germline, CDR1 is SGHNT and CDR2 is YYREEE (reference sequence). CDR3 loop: CASSLKGGRGNTEAFF. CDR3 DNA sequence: TGTGCCAGCAGCTTGAAGGGGGGGAGGGGGAACACTGAAGCTTTCTTT.

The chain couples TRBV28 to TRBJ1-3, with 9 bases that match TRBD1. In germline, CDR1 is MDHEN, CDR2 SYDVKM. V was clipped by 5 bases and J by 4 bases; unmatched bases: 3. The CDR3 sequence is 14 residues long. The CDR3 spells CASSPGTGGNTIYF. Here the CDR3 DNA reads TGTGCCAGCAGTCCGGGGACAGGGGGAAACACCATATATTTT.

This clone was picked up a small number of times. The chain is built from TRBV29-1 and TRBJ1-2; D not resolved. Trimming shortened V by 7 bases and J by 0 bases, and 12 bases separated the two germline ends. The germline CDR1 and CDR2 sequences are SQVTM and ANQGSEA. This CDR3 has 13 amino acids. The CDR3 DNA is TGCAGCGCCATGGTGGAGACTAACTATGGCTACACCTTC. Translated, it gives CSAMVETNYGYTF.

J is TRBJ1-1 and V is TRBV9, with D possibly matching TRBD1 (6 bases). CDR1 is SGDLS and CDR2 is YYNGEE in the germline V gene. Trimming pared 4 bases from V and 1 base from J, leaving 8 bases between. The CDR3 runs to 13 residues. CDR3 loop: CASSKGENTEAFF. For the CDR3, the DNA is TGTGCCAGCAGCAAGGGGGAGAACACTGAAGCTTTCTTT.

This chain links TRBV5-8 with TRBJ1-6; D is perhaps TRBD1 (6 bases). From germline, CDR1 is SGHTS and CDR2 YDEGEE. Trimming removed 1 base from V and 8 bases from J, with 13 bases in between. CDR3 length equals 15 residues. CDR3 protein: CASSLIGGPDSPLHF. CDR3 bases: TGTGCCAGCAGCTTGATTGGGGGCCCGGATTCACCCCTCCACTTT.

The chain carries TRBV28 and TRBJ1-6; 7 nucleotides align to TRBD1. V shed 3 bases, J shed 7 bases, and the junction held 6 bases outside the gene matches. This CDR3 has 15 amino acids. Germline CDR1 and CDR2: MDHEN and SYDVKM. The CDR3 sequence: CASSFGQGGNSPLHF. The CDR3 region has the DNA TGTGCCAGCAGTTTTGGGCAGGGGGGCAATTCACCCCTCCACTTT.

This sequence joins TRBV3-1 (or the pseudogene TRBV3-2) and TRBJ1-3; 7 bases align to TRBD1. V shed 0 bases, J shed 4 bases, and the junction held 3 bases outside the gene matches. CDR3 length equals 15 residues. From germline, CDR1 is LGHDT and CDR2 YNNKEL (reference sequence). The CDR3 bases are TGTGCCAGCAGCCAAGATACAGGGGTCGGAAACACCATATATTTT. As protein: CASSQDTGVGNTIYF.

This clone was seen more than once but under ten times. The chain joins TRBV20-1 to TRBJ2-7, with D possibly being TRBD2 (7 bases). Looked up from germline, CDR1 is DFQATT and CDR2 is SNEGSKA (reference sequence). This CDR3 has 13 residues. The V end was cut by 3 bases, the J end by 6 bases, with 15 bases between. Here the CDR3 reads CSASRGGSGEQYF. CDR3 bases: TGCAGTGCTAGTAGGGGGGGCTCAGGCGAGCAGTACTTC.

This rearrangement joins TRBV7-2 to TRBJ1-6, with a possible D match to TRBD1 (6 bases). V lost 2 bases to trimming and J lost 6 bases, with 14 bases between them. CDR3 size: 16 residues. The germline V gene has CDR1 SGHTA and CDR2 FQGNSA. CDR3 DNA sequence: TGTGCCAGCAGCTTAAGTGGGACACGTCTTAATTCACCCCTCCACTTT. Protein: CASSLSGTRLNSPLHF.

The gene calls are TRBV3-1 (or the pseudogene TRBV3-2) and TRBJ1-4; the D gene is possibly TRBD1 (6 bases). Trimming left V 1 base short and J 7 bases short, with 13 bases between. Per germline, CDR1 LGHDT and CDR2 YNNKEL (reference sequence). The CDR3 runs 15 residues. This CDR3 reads CASSQAQGSSEKLFF. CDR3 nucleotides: TGTGCCAGCAGCCAAGCGCAGGGGAGCAGTGAAAAACTGTTTTTT.

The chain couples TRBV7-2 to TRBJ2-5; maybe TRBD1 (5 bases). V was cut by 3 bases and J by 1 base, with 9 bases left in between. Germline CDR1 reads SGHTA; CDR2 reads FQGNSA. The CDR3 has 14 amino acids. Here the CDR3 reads CASSFRQTQETQYF. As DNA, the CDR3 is TGTGCCAGCAGCTTCCGACAGACCCAAGAGACCCAGTACTTC.

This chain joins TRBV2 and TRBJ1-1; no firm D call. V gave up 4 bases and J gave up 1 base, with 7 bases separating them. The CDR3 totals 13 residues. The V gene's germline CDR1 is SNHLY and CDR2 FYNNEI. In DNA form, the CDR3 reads TGTGCCAGCAGTGTAAGAGGGAACACTGAAGCTTTCTTT. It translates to CASSVRGNTEAFF.

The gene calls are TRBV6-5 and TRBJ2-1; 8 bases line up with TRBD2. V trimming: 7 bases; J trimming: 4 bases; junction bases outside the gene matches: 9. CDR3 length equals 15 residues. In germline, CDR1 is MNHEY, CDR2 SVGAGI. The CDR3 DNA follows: TGTGCCAGCAAAACTAGCGGAGGGGGTTACAATGAGCAGTTCTTC. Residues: CASKTSGGGYNEQFF.

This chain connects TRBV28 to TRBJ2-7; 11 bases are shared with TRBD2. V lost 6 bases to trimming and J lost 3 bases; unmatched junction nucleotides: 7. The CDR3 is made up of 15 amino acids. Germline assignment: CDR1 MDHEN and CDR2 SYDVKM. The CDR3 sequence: CASRRSGTSGYEQYF. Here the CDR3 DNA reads TGTGCCAGCAGGCGGTCGGGGACTAGCGGCTACGAGCAGTACTTC.

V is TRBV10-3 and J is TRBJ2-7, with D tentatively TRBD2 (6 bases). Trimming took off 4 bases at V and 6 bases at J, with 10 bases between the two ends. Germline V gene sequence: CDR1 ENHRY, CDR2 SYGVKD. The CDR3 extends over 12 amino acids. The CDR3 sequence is CAISGRDAEQYF. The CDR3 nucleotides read TGTGCCATCAGTGGGCGGGATGCCGAGCAGTACTTC.

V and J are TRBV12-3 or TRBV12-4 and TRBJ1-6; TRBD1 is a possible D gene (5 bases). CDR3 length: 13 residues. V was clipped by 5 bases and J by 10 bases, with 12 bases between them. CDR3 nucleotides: TGTGCCAGCAGTCCCAGGGATGGGTCACCCCTCCACTTT. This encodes CASSPRDGSPLHF.

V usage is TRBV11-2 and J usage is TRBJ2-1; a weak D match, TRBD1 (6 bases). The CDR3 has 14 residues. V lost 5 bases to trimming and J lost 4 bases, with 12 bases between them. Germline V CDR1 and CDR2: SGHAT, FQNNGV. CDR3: CASSTRDKYNEQFF. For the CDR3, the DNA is TGTGCCAGCAGCACCCGGGACAAATACAATGAGCAGTTCTTC.

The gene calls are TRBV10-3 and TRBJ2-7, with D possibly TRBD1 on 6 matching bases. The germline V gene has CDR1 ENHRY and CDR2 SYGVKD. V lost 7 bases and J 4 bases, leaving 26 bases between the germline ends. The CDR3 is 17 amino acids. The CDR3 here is CAIKVLMGQGYGYEQYF. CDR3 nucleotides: TGTGCCATCAAAGTTCTTATGGGGCAGGGGTATGGGTACGAGCAGTACTTC.

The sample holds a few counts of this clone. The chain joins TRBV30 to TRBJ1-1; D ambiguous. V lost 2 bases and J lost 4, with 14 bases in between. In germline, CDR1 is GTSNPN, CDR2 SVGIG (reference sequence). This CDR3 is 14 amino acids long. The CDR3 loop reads CAWSSRSVGTEAFF. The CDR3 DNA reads TGTGCCTGGAGTAGCCGATCCGTTGGCACTGAAGCTTTCTTT.

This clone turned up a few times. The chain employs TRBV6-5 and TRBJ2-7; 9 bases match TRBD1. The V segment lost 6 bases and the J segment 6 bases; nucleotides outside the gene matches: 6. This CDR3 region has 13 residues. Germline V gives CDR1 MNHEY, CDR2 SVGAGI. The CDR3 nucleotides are TGTGCCAGCAGGGTCCGGGACAGGGCCGAGCAGTACTTC. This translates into CASRVRDRAEQYF.